Shown below are 8 T cell receptor beta chains from a single sample sequenced in a study of CD8+CD57+ T cells in acquired aplastic anemia. Patients selected for sequencing had displayed CD8+CD57+ cell expansion by flow cytometry. Researchers used genomic DNA as the template to profile TCR beta VDJ and CDR3. TCRdb called the reads again in MiXCR, with one record for every CDR3 protein. This repertoire shows some 170,000 distinct CDR3 sequences, less than 60% found once; its top ten account for roughly 1.2%. The material sequenced was sorted CD4+, CD8+, or CD8+CD57+ T cells (not recorded which) from PBMCs. These receptors came from a human donor with aplastic anemia.

This clonotype appeared a few times. The genes are TRBV10-2 and TRBJ1-3; D gene ambiguous. Germline CDR1 WSHSY, CDR2 SAAADI. The CDR3 is 12 residues long. V gave up 8 bases and J gave up 0 bases, with 5 bases separating them. The CDR3 sequence: CASQSSGNTIYF. The CDR3 DNA sequence: TGCGCCAGCCAAAGCTCTGGAAACACCATATATTTT.

This clonotype was observed at least ten times. The chain couples TRBV4-2 to TRBJ2-3; the match to TRBD2 covers 7 bases. Germline V CDR1 and CDR2: LGHNA, YNFKEQ. J was trimmed by 2 bases and V by 3 bases; bases with no gene match: 8. There are 16 residues in the CDR3. CDR3 sequence (DNA): TGTGCCAGCAGCCATAGCGCGGGGGTAAACACAGATACGCAGTATTTT. As protein: CASSHSAGVNTDTQYF.

The V gene is TRBV20-1, the J gene TRBJ2-3; D is uncertain. Germline CDR1 reads DFQATT; CDR2 reads SNEGSKA (reference sequence). The CDR3 spans 13 residues. Deletions cut 3 bases from V and 6 bases from J, with 13 bases between. CDR3: CSASPPSLDTQYF. CDR3 coding DNA: TGCAGTGCTAGCCCGCCGAGTCTTGATACGCAGTATTTT.

This clonotype has at least ten counts. The rearrangement joins TRBV4-1 to TRBJ2-2; D unclear. This CDR3 contains 15 residues. Germline V CDR1 and CDR2: MGHRA, YSYEKL. With 1 base removed from V and 1 base from J, the gap between germline ends came to 7 bases. The CDR3 protein is CASSQVWGNTGELFF. The CDR3 DNA reads as TGCGCCAGCAGCCAAGTTTGGGGGAACACCGGGGAGCTGTTTTTT.

V usage is TRBV20-1 and J usage is TRBJ1-5, with D possibly TRBD1 on 6 matching bases. This CDR3 is 12 amino acids long. Trimming took off 3 bases at V and 6 bases at J, with 9 bases between the two ends. Germline loops: CDR1 DFQATT, CDR2 SNEGSKA (reference sequence). DNA for the CDR3: TGCAGTGCTAGCCCAGGGGCTCAGCCCCAGCATTTT. This sequence encodes CSASPGAQPQHF.

This clonotype was observed once. The chain employs TRBV7-2 and TRBJ2-3; TRBD1 might be the D (6 bases). Germline V gene data show CDR1 as SGHTA and CDR2 as FQGNSA. The CDR3 length is 13 residues. V was pared by 10 bases and J by 5 bases, with 16 bases between. CDR3 in DNA: TGTGCCACCAGTGACCCGGGACAAGATACGCAGTATTTT. It codes for CATSDPGQDTQYF.

A few counts support this clonotype. This chain joins TRBV15 and TRBJ2-3, with 7 bases matching TRBD2. Per the germline V gene, CDR1 is LNHNV and CDR2 is YYDKDF (reference sequence). Germline trimming cut 3 bases from V and 2 bases from J; bases unmatched to any gene: 5. The CDR3 contains 15 residues. CDR3 sequence reads: CATSRGGDLTDTQYF. The CDR3 nucleotides read TGTGCCACCAGCAGGGGAGGGGATCTCACAGATACGCAGTATTTT.

This clonotype was recorded only once. The chain is built from TRBV20-1 and TRBJ2-7; D not resolved. The V and J ends lost 2 bases and 6 bases respectively, with 11 bases between them. From germline, CDR1 is DFQATT and CDR2 SNEGSKA (reference sequence). The CDR3 extends over 12 amino acids. The CDR3, as DNA: TGCAGTGCTAGACCCGCCCCGGGCGAGCAGTACTTC. Residues: CSARPAPGEQYF.